This TCR beta chain was sequenced in a study of blood T cell repertoires in COVID-19. About the research overall: Donors in the United States, Italy and Spain gave samples during acute or convalescent COVID-19. T cells, B-cell-depleted T cells, or PBMCs provided the cDNA or gDNA that served as material.

The length of the CDR3 is 15 residues. The V gene's germline CDR1 is LGHNA and CDR2 YNFKEQ. Trimming took 0 bases from V and 2 from J, leaving 8 bases between them. Repertoires were generated with immunoSEQ multiplex PCR, while TCRdb's copy carries only in-frame clones and drops some. Of over 120,000 clones detected, roughly 90% appear once; the ten largest clones hold around 3.2%. A single count supports this clone. The chain employs TRBV4-2 and TRBJ1-3; D gene ambiguous. This TCR was recovered from a man aged 55-75 years with active or convalescent COVID-19. Sequenced: peripheral blood. The CDR3 nucleotides are TGTGCCAGCAGCCAAGATGCCGGGGCTGGAAACACCATATATTTT. Amino acids: CASSQDAGAGNTIYF.